This T cell receptor beta chain was sequenced for a study of regulatory T cells in long-lasting Graves disease. Study-level background: Under 3 months of antithyroid drugs had been taken by newly diagnosed Graves' patients.

CDR3-region Arm-PCR and iRepertoire HTBI primers produced the TCR beta libraries. Using its own MiXCR run on the multiplex PCR reads, TCRdb lists one record per CDR3 protein. The sample gives approximately 470,000 distinct CDR3 sequences, 15% to 20% of which show up once; 12% is in the top ten. With V trimmed by 4 bases and J by 4 bases, 5 bases remained unmatched. This CDR3 has 14 amino acids. Germline V lookup: CDR1 SGHNT, CDR2 YENEEA. As for time point: newly diagnosed GD, antithyroid drugs for less than 3 months. The TCR library was made from RNA extracted from PBMCs. Patients were enrolled at an endocrinology department in Xi'an, China. This clonotype was recorded many times. This same sample was also taken into another study, of T cells in Graves' hyperthyroidism and ophthalmopathy.

The chain has TRBV11-3 and TRBJ2-7; 9 bases agree with TRBD2. This specimen was peripheral blood mononuclear cells (PBMCs), taken at new diagnosis, from a patient treated with antithyroid drugs. The clonotype comes from a man aged 35-49 years with Graves disease. Written as DNA, the CDR3 is TGTGCCAGCAGCTCCCCGGGACTAGCTTACGAGCAGTACTTC. Amino acid sequence: CASSSPGLAYEQYF.